These 26 T cell receptor beta chains originate from one sample sequenced in a study of T cell therapy after organ transplantation. Some clones are missing from TCRdb's copy, which holds only in-frame ones; the method was immunoSEQ multiplex PCR. Of roughly 48,000 clones detected, about 95% appear once; the ten largest clones hold about 2.9%. What these receptors recognize is not known. The sequencing here drew on CD8+ T cells from blood, taken before autologous CMV-specific T cell therapy. These receptor sequences come from a human patient who had received a solid organ transplant and had CMV disease.

This clone was picked up one time. The CDR3 sequence: CASSFPRVDTQYF. In nucleotides, the CDR3 is TGTGCCAGCAGCTTCCCACGGGTTGATACGCAGTATTTT. The genes are TRBV7-9 and TRBJ2-3; no clear D gene. V was clipped by 3 bases and J by 6 bases, with 10 bases between them. From germline, CDR1 is SEHNR and CDR2 FQNEAQ (reference sequence). The CDR3 consists of 13 residues. Variable domain in full (rest from reference TRBV7-9 and TRBJ2-3): DTGVSQNPRHKITKRGQNVTFRCDPISEHNRLYWYRQTLGQGPEFLTYFQNEAQLEKSRLLSDRFSAERPKGSFSTLEIQRTEQGDSAMYLCASSFPRVDTQYFGPGTRLTVL.

The chain links TRBV29-1 to TRBJ1-1; D unresolved. V dropped 0 bases and J dropped 3 bases, with 14 bases sitting between them. The germline V gene has CDR1 SQVTM and CDR2 ANQGSEA. The CDR3 is made up of 15 amino acids. This CDR3 is CSVEDLGRAYTEAFF. The CDR3 nucleotides read TGCAGCGTTGAAGATCTCGGCAGAGCGTACACTGAAGCTTTCTTT.

The V call is TRBV13, the J call TRBJ1-4; D not certain. The germline gives CDR1 PRHDT, CDR2 FYEKMQ (reference sequence). V lost 3 bases and J 8 bases, leaving 16 bases between the germline ends. There are 15 residues in the CDR3. The CDR3: CASSFRPSSPEKLFF. As DNA, the CDR3 is TGTGCCAGCAGCTTCCGCCCATCTAGTCCGGAAAAACTGTTTTTT. Filled out from reference TRBV13 and TRBJ1-4, the complete variable domain reads AAGVIQSPRHLIKEKRETATLKCYPIPRHDTVYWYQQGPGQDPQFLISFYEKMQSDKGSIPDRFSAQQFSDYHSELNMSSLELGDSALYFCASSFRPSSPEKLFFGSGTQLSVL.

The J gene is TRBJ1-2, the V gene TRBV27, with TRBD1 as a possible D gene (5 bases). The CDR3 sequence is 14 residues long. The V gene lost 5 bases and the J gene lost 4 bases, with 14 bases spanning the gap. Germline loops: CDR1 MNHEY, CDR2 SMNVEV (reference sequence). CDR3 residues: CASSPGTAAYGYTF. DNA for the CDR3: TGTGCCAGCAGTCCTGGGACTGCTGCCTATGGCTACACCTTC.

The chain is built from TRBV10-2 and TRBJ2-5; the D is unclear. The CDR3 is 14 residues long. V dropped 2 bases and J dropped 3 bases, with 10 bases sitting between them. Germline V gives CDR1 WSHSY, CDR2 SAAADI. The CDR3 nucleotides are TGCGCCAGCAGTGAGATAGGTCCTGAAGAGACCCAGTACTTC. Translated, it gives CASSEIGPEETQYF.

The J gene is TRBJ2-2, the V gene TRBV5-4, with 15 positions matching TRBD2. The V gene's germline CDR1 is SGHNT and CDR2 YYREEE (reference sequence). With 4 bases clipped from V and 4 bases from J, the junction kept 8 bases outside the gene matches. The CDR3 totals 18 residues. CDR3 residues: CASSPRTSGRAGTGELFF. CDR3 sequence (DNA): TGTGCCAGCAGCCCCAGGACTAGCGGGAGGGCCGGCACCGGGGAGCTGTTTTTT.

The chain couples TRBV9 to TRBJ2-7, with TRBD2 identical over 10 bases. The CDR3 covers 12 residues. CDR1 is SGDLS, CDR2 YYNGEE, per germline. The CDR3 sequence is CASGGSSYEQYF. As DNA, the CDR3 is TGTGCTAGCGGGGGGAGCTCCTACGAGCAGTACTTC.

This chain connects TRBV27 to TRBJ2-1, with TRBD1 matching over 8 bases. Germline V gives CDR1 MNHEY, CDR2 SMNVEV (reference sequence). The V and J ends lost 9 bases and 7 bases, in that order; junction bases with no gene match: 8. The CDR3 loop spans 13 amino acids. CDR3 in amino acids: CASQTRGLNEQFF. DNA for the CDR3: TGTGCCAGTCAGACCAGGGGGCTGAATGAGCAGTTCTTC.

The table lists this clone with a count of one. The chain carries TRBV5-1 and TRBJ2-4, with D possibly being TRBD2 (6 bases). Trimming took 5 bases from V and 4 from J, leaving 16 bases between them. CDR1 and CDR2 from the germline V gene are SGHRS and YFSETQ. This CDR3 region has 15 residues. The CDR3 sequence is CASRIRGGIKNIQYF. The CDR3 DNA reads TGCGCCAGCAGAATTCGGGGAGGCATAAAAAACATTCAGTACTTC.

CDR3 nucleotides: TGCGCCAGCAGCCCGGAGATTCCAGATACGCAGTATTTT. Encoded protein: CASSPEIPDTQYF. The J gene is TRBJ2-3, the V gene TRBV4-1; D is undetermined. The CDR3 length is 13 residues. Germline V CDR1 and CDR2: MGHRA, YSYEKL. V dropped 4 bases and J dropped 4 bases, with 9 bases sitting between them.

The genes are TRBV5-3 and TRBJ1-1; tentatively, D is TRBD1 (5 bases). TRBV5-3 is labeled an ORF, and its function is uncertain. The germline V and J ends were trimmed by 10 bases and 3 bases, with 31 bases remaining between them. This CDR3 region has 18 residues. CDR3 in DNA: TGTGCCGGAACCCCACGTTCTAGCGTCCAGGGATTCTACACTGAAGCTTTCTTT. Amino acids: CAGTPRSSVQGFYTEAFF.

This chain joins TRBV6-5 and TRBJ2-7; no definite D call. The germline gives CDR1 MNHEY, CDR2 SVGAGI. This CDR3 is 14 amino acids long. Deletions cut 0 bases from V and 2 bases from J, with 8 bases between. In nucleotides, the CDR3 is TGTGCCAGCAGTTACTCTTCGGATACCTACGAGCAGTACTTC. This codes for CASSYSSDTYEQYF.

This clone appeared a single time. This chain uses TRBV4-2 with TRBJ1-2; 8 nucleotides match TRBD1. CDR1 and CDR2 (germline): LGHNA, YNFKEQ. J gave up 5 bases and V 0 bases, and 14 bases lay outside the gene matches. This CDR3 spans 18 amino acids. The CDR3 DNA reads TGTGCCAGCAGCCAAGATTATTTTTTTGGACAGGGAGAGTATGGCTACACCTTC. It encodes CASSQDYFFGQGEYGYTF.

The V gene is TRBV10-3, the J gene TRBJ1-2; the D gene is possibly TRBD1 (5 bases). The CDR3 is made up of 16 amino acids. V was shortened by 5 bases and J by 7 bases, with 23 bases between the two germline ends. Germline V CDR1 and CDR2: ENHRY, SYGVKD. The CDR3 reads CAISTGHGGPNAGYTF. CDR3 sequence (DNA): TGTGCCATCAGTACCGGACACGGCGGGCCAAATGCTGGCTACACCTTC.

The chain combines TRBV7-6 with TRBJ1-1; D not resolved. V lost 3 bases to trimming and J lost 5 bases, with 10 bases between them. There are 13 residues in the CDR3. CDR1 and CDR2 from the germline V gene are SGHVS and FNYEAQ. DNA for the CDR3: TGTGCCAGCAGCTTCGGGGTTGGGACTGAAGCTTTCTTT. As protein: CASSFGVGTEAFF.

V is TRBV7-8 and J is TRBJ2-5, with D unresolved. Deletions cut 2 bases from V and 0 bases from J, with 13 bases between. This CDR3 contains 16 residues. Per germline, CDR1 SGHVS and CDR2 FQNEAQ. CDR3 bases: TGTGCCAGCAGCTTAATCCCAGAGAGCTACCAAGAGACCCAGTACTTC. This codes for CASSLIPESYQETQYF.

This clone showed up just once. The V call is TRBV12-1, the J call TRBJ1-2. TRBV12-1 is designated a pseudogene. The CDR3 sequence is 16 residues long. This chain's CDR3 is CASSLPPREINYGYTF. In DNA form, the CDR3 reads TGTGCCAGCAGCTTACCCCCTCGGGAGATAAACTATGGCTACACCTTC.

The rearrangement joins TRBV4-2 to TRBJ2-5, with TRBD2 matching over 10 bases. The CDR3 has 17 residues. Germline CDR1 and CDR2: LGHNA and YNFKEQ. V shed 0 bases and J 5 bases; nucleotides not matched to a gene: 9. The CDR3 DNA sequence: TGTGCCAGCAGCCAAGATGTGGCGGGAGCGGGGGGGGAGACCCAGTACTTC. Its translation: CASSQDVAGAGGETQYF.

The chain links TRBV27 to TRBJ2-5, with D unresolved. The CDR3 extends over 12 amino acids. V lost 7 bases and J lost 0, with 6 bases in between. The germline V gene has CDR1 MNHEY and CDR2 SMNVEV (reference sequence). The CDR3 nucleotides read TGTGCCAGCAAGTCGTACCAAGAGACCCAGTACTTC. Protein product: CASKSYQETQYF.

This clone was counted a few times. The genes are TRBV25-1 and TRBJ1-1; 8 bases agree with TRBD1. The V gene's germline CDR1 is MGHDK and CDR2 SYGVNS. The CDR3 runs to 16 residues. With V trimmed by 3 bases and J by 5 bases, 11 bases remained unmatched. CDR3 amino acids: CASSDPFGQGLTEAFF. CDR3 bases: TGTGCCAGCAGTGACCCCTTCGGACAGGGTTTAACTGAAGCTTTCTTT.

The chain employs TRBV30 and TRBJ2-7; no firm D call. The ends were cut back, 0 bases at V and 7 bases at J, with 13 bases in the middle. This CDR3 is built from 13 residues. Per the germline V gene, CDR1 is GTSNPN and CDR2 is SVGIG (reference sequence). The CDR3 DNA follows: TGTGCCTGGAGTGTACGGCAGGTCTCAGAGCAGTACTTC. Protein product: CAWSVRQVSEQYF.

V usage is TRBV6-4 and J usage is TRBJ2-1; TRBD2 aligns across 13 bases. J lost 9 bases, V lost 4 bases, and 6 bases had no gene match. There are 15 residues in the CDR3. Germline CDR1 reads MRHNA; CDR2 reads SNTAGT. The CDR3 sequence is CASSGTSGGAGEQFF. Written as DNA, the CDR3 is TGTGCCAGCAGTGGAACTAGCGGGGGGGCGGGTGAGCAGTTCTTC.

As for this clone: Other DNA sequences in this specimen translate into the identical CDR3. This sequence joins TRBV6-1 and TRBJ2-7; a weak D match, TRBD2 (7 bases). The CDR3 spans 14 residues. Germline loops: CDR1 MNHNS, CDR2 SASEGT. Trimming shortened V by 4 bases and J by 1 base, and 11 bases separated the two germline ends. CDR3 protein: CASSARGASYEQYF. CDR3 DNA sequence: TGTGCCAGCAGTGCCCGGGGGGCGTCCTACGAGCAGTACTTC.

The chain joins TRBV6-5 to TRBJ1-6; 7 nucleotides align to TRBD1. V gave up 5 bases and J gave up 9 bases; unmatched junction bases: 10. This CDR3 has 15 residues. Germline values: CDR1 MNHEY, CDR2 SVGAGI. This chain's CDR3 is CASSAQTGYASPLHF. The CDR3 DNA reads as TGTGCCAGCAGTGCCCAGACAGGGTACGCTTCACCCCTCCACTTT.

The chain carries TRBV10-3 and TRBJ2-2, with D perhaps TRBD2 (6 bases). The CDR3 runs 17 residues. The germline gives CDR1 ENHRY, CDR2 SYGVKD. V was clipped by 2 bases and J by 4 bases, with 17 bases between them. The CDR3 DNA sequence: TGTGCCATCAGTGAGCCGGAGGAAGGGACTTCCACCGGGGAGCTGTTTTTT. This encodes CAISEPEEGTSTGELFF.

This chain links TRBV7-2 with TRBJ1-2, with 7 bases lining up with TRBD1. The CDR3 sequence is 15 residues long. Trimming at V came to 4 bases and at J to 10 bases, leaving 15 bases not matched to a gene. Per the germline V gene, CDR1 is SGHTA and CDR2 is FQGNSA. This CDR3 is CASSSPPDRADPYTF. The CDR3 nucleotides read TGTGCCAGCAGCTCCCCCCCTGACAGGGCGGATCCCTACACCTTC.